This T cell receptor (beta chain) was documented in a study of blood T cell repertoires in COVID-19. Study background: T cells, B-cell-depleted T cells, or PBMCs supplied cDNA or gDNA.

Participant reports of clinical history set cohort assignment. V was clipped by 8 bases and J by 1 base, with 10 bases between them. Germline assignment: CDR1 WNHNN and CDR2 SYGVQD (reference sequence). The CDR3 is 13 residues long. The protocol was immunoSEQ multiplex PCR, while the TCRdb copy is restricted to in-frame clones and leaves out a portion. The profile covers under 300,000 clones, with around 88% appearing a single time and 2.5% taken by the ten largest. The TCR was taken from a woman aged 40 to 50 with acute COVID-19. Sequencing was carried out using PBMCs or T cells enriched from blood (not recorded which). The chain links TRBV10-1 to TRBJ2-3; D remains ambiguous. The CDR3 nucleotides read TGCGCCAGCTCGGTGGCGGGCACAGATACGCAGTATTTT. Translated, it gives CASSVAGTDTQYF.